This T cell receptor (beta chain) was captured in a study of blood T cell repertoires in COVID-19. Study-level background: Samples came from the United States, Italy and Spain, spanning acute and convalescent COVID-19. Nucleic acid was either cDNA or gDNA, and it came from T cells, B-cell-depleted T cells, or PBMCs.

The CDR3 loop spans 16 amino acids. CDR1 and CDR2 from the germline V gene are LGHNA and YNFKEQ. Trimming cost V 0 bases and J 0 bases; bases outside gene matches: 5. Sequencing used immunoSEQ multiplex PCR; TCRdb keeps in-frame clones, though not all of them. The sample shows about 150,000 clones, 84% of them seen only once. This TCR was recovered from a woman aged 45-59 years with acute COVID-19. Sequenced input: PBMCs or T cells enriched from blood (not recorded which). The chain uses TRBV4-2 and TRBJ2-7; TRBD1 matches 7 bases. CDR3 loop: CASSQDEGAGSYEQYF. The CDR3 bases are TGTGCCAGCAGCCAAGATGAGGGGGCAGGCTCCTACGAGCAGTACTTC.